These 14 T cell receptor beta chains originate from one sample sequenced in a study of cytotoxic CD8 clonotypes in ibrutinib-treated CLL (dated by TCRdb to the early 2020s). The protocol used for the library was the immunoSEQ multiplex PCR assay. Drawn from immuneACCESS, this table holds only the in-frame rearrangements with V and J called that TCRdb kept. Clones are partly lost; checked studies trace under half to an unresolved V gene and leave the rest unexplained. The sample profile shows roughly 160,000 clones; roughly four fifths of them were found once. Roughly 1.9% of the sample comes from the top ten. This specimen's time point label, per the study, means: more than 10 months on ibrutinib. The material sequenced was PBMCs, taken after 12 months of ibrutinib treatment. The receptors come from a human donor with chronic lymphocytic leukemia.

The rearrangement uses TRBV9 and TRBJ2-5, with D tentatively TRBD2 (7 bases). The CDR3 has 14 amino acids. V was trimmed by 4 bases and J by 1 base, leaving 11 bases between them. Germline CDR1 reads SGDLS; CDR2 reads YYNGEE. CDR3 sequence (DNA): TGTGCCAGCAGCTTAGGGGGGGGCCAAGAGACCCAGTACTTC. Its translation: CASSLGGGQETQYF.

The genes are TRBV19 and TRBJ1-5, with unresolved D. The CDR3 covers 16 residues. Germline V gene lookup returns CDR1 LNHDA and CDR2 SQIVND (reference sequence). V lost 1 base and J 7 bases, leaving 17 bases between the germline ends. The CDR3 protein is CASSIGVFPPSQPQHF. Written as DNA, the CDR3 is TGTGCCAGTAGTATAGGAGTCTTCCCCCCCAGCCAGCCCCAGCATTTT.

By share of the sample, this clone is medium-sized (0.01 to 0.1%). The genes are TRBV15 and TRBJ1-5; D is possibly TRBD1 (6 bases). The CDR3 runs to 16 residues. Germline lookup yields CDR1 LNHNV and CDR2 YYDKDF (reference sequence). Trimming stripped 0 bases from V and 2 bases from J, with 11 bases between. CDR3 coding DNA: TGTGCCACCAGCAGAGAGGGGGGGGCGGGCAATCAGCCCCAGCATTTT. It translates to CATSREGGAGNQPQHF.

For this clone: Germline and junction disagree at one end, which may indicate a read error. The chain links TRBV6-1 to TRBJ1-1; the D gene is possibly TRBD1 (5 bases). CDR3 length equals 12 residues. Looked up from germline, CDR1 is MNHNS and CDR2 is SASEGT. This CDR3 is CASSESRGYSTF. In nucleotides, the CDR3 is TGTGCCAGCAGTGAGTCGCGGGGGTATTCAACCTTT.

V is TRBV29-1 and J is TRBJ2-5; 8 nucleotides line up with TRBD1. The V and J ends lost 6 bases and 5 bases, in that order; junction bases with no gene match: 5. From germline, CDR1 is SQVTM and CDR2 ANQGSEA. This CDR3 contains 12 residues. The CDR3 here is CSVQGAGETQYF. For the CDR3, the DNA is TGCAGCGTCCAGGGGGCGGGTGAGACCCAGTACTTC.

The chain has TRBV7-2 and TRBJ2-1; TRBD2 aligns across 11 bases. The ends lost 5 bases at V and 4 bases at J; junction bases unmatched: 4. The length of the CDR3 is 15 residues. Germline-derived CDR1 and CDR2 are SGHTA and FQGNSA. The CDR3 DNA reads TGTGCCAGCAGCATACTAGCGGGAGCGTACAATGAGCAGTTCTTC. This gives the protein CASSILAGAYNEQFF.

The genes are TRBV4-2 and TRBJ2-7; TRBD2 aligns across 11 bases. This CDR3 has 17 amino acids. Trimming at V came to 2 bases and at J to 3 bases, leaving 9 bases not matched to a gene. The germline gives CDR1 LGHNA, CDR2 YNFKEQ. DNA of the CDR3: TGTGCCAGCAGCCAATCGGGCACTAGCGGGAGCTTCTACGAGCAGTACTTC. This encodes CASSQSGTSGSFYEQYF.

This chain connects TRBV28 to TRBJ1-2; D possibly corresponds to TRBD1 (6 bases). From germline, CDR1 is MDHEN and CDR2 SYDVKM. Trimming stripped 7 bases from V and 5 bases from J, with 17 bases between. The CDR3 extends over 14 amino acids. DNA for the CDR3: TGTGCCAGCACCCTATCGGGGGGGCGTTATGGCTACACCTTC. Encoded protein: CASTLSGGRYGYTF.

Of note for this clone: One end of the junction is discordant with germline, which a read error may explain. The chain carries TRBV4-1 and TRBJ2-3; 11 bases match TRBD2. Germline-derived CDR1 and CDR2 are MGHRA and YSYEKL. The CDR3 contains 16 residues. The CDR3 reads CASTQRLAGNTDTQYF. The CDR3 DNA reads TGCGCCAGCACCCAAAGACTAGCGGGGAACACAGATACGCAGTATTTT.

This clone was recorded only once. Written as DNA, the CDR3 is TGTGCCAGCAGCTTTGTTTCGGGGATCGAGACCCAGTACTTC. It specifies CASSFVSGIETQYF. The V call is TRBV7-2, the J call TRBJ2-5; possible D gene TRBD2, 5 bases. With 3 bases removed from V and 5 bases from J, the gap between germline ends came to 13 bases. The CDR3 contains 14 residues. Germline values: CDR1 SGHTA, CDR2 FQGNSA. The full variable domain, rest sourced from reference TRBV7-2 and TRBJ2-5, is GAGVSQSPSNKVTEKGKDVELRCDPISGHTALYWYRQSLGQGLEFLIYFQGNSAPDKSGLPSDRFSAERTGGSVSTLTIQRTQQEDSAVYLCASSFVSGIETQYFGPGTRLLVL.

The chain employs TRBV30 and TRBJ1-1; D call uncertain. Germline V lookup: CDR1 GTSNPN, CDR2 SVGIG (reference sequence). The CDR3 extends over 13 amino acids. Trimming shortened V by 4 bases and J by 0 bases, and 9 bases separated the two germline ends. CDR3 residues: CAWIMTLNTEAFF. The CDR3 DNA reads as TGTGCCTGGATCATGACACTGAACACTGAAGCTTTCTTT.

Only one count was recorded for this clone. The V call is TRBV30, the J call TRBJ2-7; D is perhaps TRBD1 (6 bases). Germline assignment: CDR1 GTSNPN and CDR2 SVGIG (reference sequence). Trimming took 0 bases from V and 6 from J, leaving 12 bases between them. The CDR3 consists of 13 residues. The CDR3 loop reads CAWSVDSASEQYF. The CDR3 DNA sequence: TGTGCCTGGAGTGTGGACAGTGCCTCCGAGCAGTACTTC.

Worth noting for this clone: Other DNA sequences in this specimen translate into the identical CDR3. CDR3 DNA sequence: TGTGCCAGCAGCGTAGGGTGGGCGGGAGGCCCCTACGAGCAGTACTTC. Its translation: CASSVGWAGGPYEQYF. This sequence joins TRBV9 and TRBJ2-7, with TRBD2 matching 8 bases. With 0 bases clipped from V and 2 bases from J, the junction kept 7 bases outside the gene matches. CDR3 length: 16 amino acids. The germline V gene has CDR1 SGDLS and CDR2 YYNGEE. Full variable domain (remainder filled in from reference TRBV9 and TRBJ2-7): DSGVTQTPKHLITATGQRVTLRCSPRSGDLSVYWYQQSLDQGLQFLIQYYNGEERAKGNILERFSAQQFPDLHSELNLSSLELGDSALYFCASSVGWAGGPYEQYFGPGTRLTVT.

The rearrangement joins TRBV27 to TRBJ2-7; TRBD1 might be the D (5 bases). Deletions cut 6 bases from V and 3 bases from J, with 21 bases between. Germline V gives CDR1 MNHEY, CDR2 SMNVEV (reference sequence). CDR3 length: 16 amino acids. CDR3 sequence reads: CASSPSPDPQGYEQYF. CDR3 nucleotides: TGTGCCAGCAGCCCGAGCCCAGATCCCCAGGGCTACGAGCAGTACTTC.